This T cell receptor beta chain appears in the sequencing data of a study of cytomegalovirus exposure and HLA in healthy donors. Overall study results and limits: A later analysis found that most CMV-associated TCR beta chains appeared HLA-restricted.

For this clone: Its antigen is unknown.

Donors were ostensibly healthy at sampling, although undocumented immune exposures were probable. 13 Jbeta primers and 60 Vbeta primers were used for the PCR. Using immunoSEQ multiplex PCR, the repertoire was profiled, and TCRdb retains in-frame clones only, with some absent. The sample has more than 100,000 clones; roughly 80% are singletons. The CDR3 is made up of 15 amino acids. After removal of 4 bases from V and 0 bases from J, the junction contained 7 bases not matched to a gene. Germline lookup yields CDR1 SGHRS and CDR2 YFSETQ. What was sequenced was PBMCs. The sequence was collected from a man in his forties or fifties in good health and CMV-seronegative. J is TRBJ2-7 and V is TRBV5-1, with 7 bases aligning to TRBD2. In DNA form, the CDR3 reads TGCGCCAGCAGCCGGGGGACTACCTACTCCTACGAGCAGTACTTC. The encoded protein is CASSRGTTYSYEQYF. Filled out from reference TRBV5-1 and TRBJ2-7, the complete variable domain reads KAGVTQTPRYLIKTRGQQVTLSCSPISGHRSVSWYQQTPGQGLQFLFEYFSETQRNKGNFPGRFSGRQFSNSRSEMNVSTLELGDSALYLCASSRGTTYSYEQYFGPGTRLTVT.